This T cell receptor beta chain was retrieved from a study of identical twins. Via MiXCR, TCRdb re-called the 5' RACE reads, giving one row per CDR3 protein. This table holds around 570,000 distinct CDR3 sequences, over 8.5% found once. This clonotype was detected ten times or more. The CDR3 runs to 12 residues. CDR1 and CDR2 from the germline V gene are SGDLS and YYNGEE. The V gene lost 2 bases and the J gene lost 0 bases, with 3 bases spanning the gap. The data were also submitted as part of a second study, on yellow fever vaccine responses in identical twins.

This clonotype was obtained from a woman under 30 in good health. The chain joins TRBV9 to TRBJ2-7, with no clear D. Sequences were obtained from PBMCs. CDR3 amino acids: CASSVDSYEQYF. CDR3 bases: TGTGCCAGCAGCGTCGACTCCTACGAGCAGTACTTC.